A selection of T cell receptor beta chains follows, all from one sample in a study of blood T cell repertoires in COVID-19. The repertoire was sequenced with immunoSEQ multiplex PCR; TCRdb's copy has only in-frame clones and lacks some. The sample records more than 300,000 clones, 92% being singletons. Sequenced material: PBMCs or T cells enriched from blood (not recorded which). These receptors all come from a woman aged 25-40 years who had recovered from COVID-19. CDR3s include the opening cysteine and the closing phenylalanine or tryptophan. D genes are given only for firm matches. Rows may omit the clone size; those that give it use once, few, many or a size class.

NA TRBJ1-3 TRBV18 NA CASSPRTSTNSGNTIYF TGTGCCAGCTCACCCCGGACATCGACCAACTCTGGAAACACCATATATTTT
TRBD1 TRBJ1-3 TRBV18 NA CASSSDRGSLHSGNTIYF TGTGCCAGCTCATCAGACAGGGGGAGCCTTCACTCTGGAAACACCATATATTTT
NA TRBJ1-2 TRBV9 NA CASSGRRGGVTYGYTF TGTGCCAGCAGCGGTAGGCGTGGCGGAGTTACCTATGGCTACACCTTC
NA TRBJ1-2 TRBV2 NA CASSESASSYGYTF TGTGCCAGCAGTGAAAGCGCGAGCAGCTATGGCTACACCTTC
TRBD1 TRBJ2-5 TRBV20-1 NA CSASMRDRVETQYF TGCAGTGCTAGTATGCGCGACAGGGTGGAGACCCAGTACTTC
NA TRBJ2-3 TRBV5-1 NA CASSPTGRGVDTQYF TGCGCCAGCAGCCCGACAGGACGCGGAGTCGATACGCAGTATTTT
NA TRBJ2-1 TRBV5-6 NA CASSLAGNEQFF TGTGCCAGCAGCTTGGCAGGAAATGAGCAGTTCTTC
NA TRBJ1-1 TRBV2 NA CASTYGEGTEAFF TGTGCCAGCACCTACGGGGAGGGCACTGAAGCTTTCTTT
TRBD1 TRBJ1-5 TRBV28 NA CASRMQTGNGQPQHF TGTGCCAGCAGGATGCAGACAGGGAACGGACAGCCCCAGCATTTT
NA TRBJ2-7 TRBV28 NA CASSSDYEQYF TGTGCCAGCAGTTCAGACTACGAGCAGTACTTC
NA TRBJ2-7 TRBV6-5 NA CASSYSSGEQYF TGTGCCAGCAGTTACTCGAGTGGTGAGCAGTACTTC
TRBD1 TRBJ1-1 TRBV6-2/TRBV6-3 NA CASSSGQGGTEAFF TGTGCCAGCAGTTCCGGACAGGGAGGTACTGAAGCTTTCTTT
TRBD1 TRBJ1-1 TRBV2 NA CASREQGYTEAFF TGTGCCAGCAGAGAACAGGGGTACACTGAAGCTTTCTTT
NA TRBJ2-7 TRBV13 NA CASSPGASRYEQYF TGTGCCAGCAGCCCAGGGGCATCAAGGTACGAGCAGTACTTC
TRBD2 TRBJ2-1 TRBV6-5 NA CASHLAGGNNEQFF TGTGCCAGCCACCTAGCGGGGGGGAACAATGAGCAGTTCTTC
TRBD2 TRBJ2-1 TRBV7-7 NA CASSVAGGHYNEQFF TGTGCTAGCAGCGTAGCGGGAGGACACTACAATGAGCAGTTCTTC
NA TRBJ2-5 TRBV5-6 NA CASSFGEWETQYF TGTGCCAGCAGCTTCGGGGAATGGGAGACCCAGTACTTC
TRBD2 TRBJ2-1 TRBV3-1/TRBV3-2 NA CASSPRTSGAYNEQFF TGTGCCAGCAGCCCCAGGACTAGCGGGGCATACAATGAGCAGTTCTTC
NA TRBJ2-7 TRBV7-9 NA CASTRDSYEQYF TGTGCCAGCACCCGGGACTCCTACGAGCAGTACTTC
NA TRBJ1-2 TRBV5-6 NA CASSLREGYGYTF TGTGCCAGCAGCTTGAGAGAGGGCTATGGCTACACCTTC
NA TRBJ2-1 TRBV20-1 few CSASVGARTNEQFF TGCAGTGCTAGTGTGGGGGCGAGGACCAATGAGCAGTTCTTC